These T cell receptor beta chains were read from a single sample in a study of blood T cells in healthy people across ages. One entry per CDR3 protein results from TCRdb running MiXCR on the 5' RACE reads. This table holds almost 550,000 distinct CDR3 sequences, under 30% found once. The sample also formed part of further work on T cells of mothers and their children.

The sequencing sample was made of blood. These receptors were taken from a boy aged 10-17 years in good health. CDR3s leave out the opening cysteine and the closing phenylalanine or tryptophan. A D gene is named only where the DNA matches it firmly.

d_gene | j_gene | v_gene | CDR3aa
- | TRBJ2-5 | TRBV5-1 | ASSLEGAEGQY
TRBD1 | TRBJ1-1 | TRBV2 | ASRPTGSSEAF
- | TRBJ2-5 | TRBV28 | ASSFNSQETQY
TRBD2 | TRBJ2-5 | TRBV28 | ASTPGAGVGETQY
- | TRBJ2-2 | TRBV29-1 | SAEGWNTGELF
- | TRBJ2-1 | TRBV4-3 | ASSQDRTRDTF
- | - | TRBV27 | ASSFGTREQF
TRBD2 | TRBJ2-4 | TRBV20-1 | SAVKAGGSQY
TRBD2 | TRBJ2-5 | TRBV7-2 | ASRKTSGATQETQY
- | TRBJ1-2 | TRBV20-1 | SARAPSHYT
TRBD1 | TRBJ2-4 | TRBV20-1 | SAHRGLGENIQY
- | TRBJ1-1 | TRBV28 | ASSLTVNMNTEAF
TRBD1 | TRBJ1-4 | TRBV5-5 | ASSSPGGSNEKLF
TRBD1 | TRBJ1-5 | TRBV20-1 | SASADRVVSNQPQH
- | - | TRBV6-2/TRBV6-3 | ASSYSRGSTLSSYNEQF
- | TRBJ1-1 | TRBV27 | ASRHKRGLNTEAF
- | TRBJ1-4 | TRBV12-3/TRBV12-4 | ASSQQGANEKLF
- | TRBJ1-4 | TRBV6-6 | ASIKRDNEKLF
- | TRBJ2-5 | TRBV18 | ASSRYSGRETQY
- | - | TRBV18 | ASSPATVSSYEQY
- | TRBJ1-4 | TRBV4-3 | ASSQDLGDYDETNEKLF
TRBD1 | TRBJ2-1 | TRBV30 | ASSTGSFYNEQF
- | TRBJ2-3 | TRBV7-2 | ASSSLLRPTDTQY
TRBD2 | TRBJ2-4 | TRBV28 | ASSYLAGEIAKNIQY
- | TRBJ2-5 | TRBV19 | ASSMWRSGQETQY
TRBD1 | - | TRBV12-3/TRBV12-4 | ASSTSGTGGNEQF
- | TRBJ2-7 | TRBV5-1 | ASSFQRAPYEQY
- | TRBJ2-7 | TRBV7-9 | ASTNNYEQY
- | TRBJ1-2 | TRBV20-1 | SAIRGQYYGYT